This TCR beta chain came from a study of cytomegalovirus exposure and HLA in healthy donors. Findings of the study overall: Researchers counted around 160 TCR beta chains as cytomegalovirus-associated. Among the CMV-associated chains, three were confirmed in vitro as specific for CMV antigens.

Sequencing used immunoSEQ multiplex PCR; TCRdb keeps in-frame clones, though not all of them. Altogether 140,000 or so clones are present, approximately 90% being singletons, with the ten largest covering about 0.7%. This clone was detected once. Its antigen is still unknown. Separation from the roughly 670-subject first cohort characterized the 120-subject validation cohort, to which the donors belonged. The receptor's source is a young man in good health and CMV-seronegative. Sequencing was done on a sample of PBMCs.

The CDR3 region is CASRGVDRAGELFF. In DNA, the CDR3 is TGTGCCAGCAGGGGAGTAGACAGGGCCGGGGAGCTGTTTTTT. The V call is TRBV2, the J call TRBJ2-2; 7 bases agree with TRBD1. The CDR3 totals 14 residues. In germline, CDR1 is SNHLY, CDR2 FYNNEI. Trimming at V came to 6 bases and at J to 6 bases, leaving 7 bases not matched to a gene.